A single sample gave rise to the 2 T cell receptor beta chains below, sequenced in a study of cytomegalovirus exposure and HLA in healthy donors. The PCR contained 60 Vbeta and 13 Jbeta primers. Method: immunoSEQ multiplex PCR; TCRdb's copy keeps in-frame clones and lacks some. The top ten clones hold approximately 1.3% of a sample with some 180,000 clones, just over 75% of them seen once. Sequencing was performed on PBMCs. These receptors came from a man aged 18 to 35 in good health and CMV-seronegative.

CDR3 in DNA: TGTGCCAGCAGTTGGTCTAGCGGGCGGGATGAGCAGTTCTTC. It specifies CASSWSSGRDEQFF. The chain carries TRBV27 and TRBJ2-1; 8 bases are shared with TRBD2. Trimming took 4 bases from V and 8 from J; bases not matched to a gene: 7. Germline lookup yields CDR1 MNHEY and CDR2 SMNVEV (reference sequence). The length of the CDR3 is 14 residues.

The chain uses TRBV4-3 and TRBJ2-3; the D gene is possibly TRBD2 (5 bases). V was cut by 0 bases and J by 8 bases, with 6 bases left in between. The CDR3 runs to 12 residues. CDR1 is LGHNA and CDR2 is YSLEER in the germline V gene. Here the CDR3 reads CASSQDGGTQYF. The CDR3 region has the DNA TGCGCCAGCAGCCAAGATGGAGGTACGCAGTATTTT.